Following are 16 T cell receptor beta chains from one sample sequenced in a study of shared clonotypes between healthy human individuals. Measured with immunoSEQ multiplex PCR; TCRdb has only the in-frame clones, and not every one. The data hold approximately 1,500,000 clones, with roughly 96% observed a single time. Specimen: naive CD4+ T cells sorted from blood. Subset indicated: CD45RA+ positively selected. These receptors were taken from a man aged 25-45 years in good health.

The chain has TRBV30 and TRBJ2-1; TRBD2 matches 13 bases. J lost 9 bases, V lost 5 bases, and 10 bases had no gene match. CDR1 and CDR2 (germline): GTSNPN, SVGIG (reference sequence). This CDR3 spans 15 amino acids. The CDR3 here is CAWAKGLAGFPEQFF. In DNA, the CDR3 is TGTGCCTGGGCAAAGGGACTAGCGGGATTTCCTGAGCAGTTCTTC.

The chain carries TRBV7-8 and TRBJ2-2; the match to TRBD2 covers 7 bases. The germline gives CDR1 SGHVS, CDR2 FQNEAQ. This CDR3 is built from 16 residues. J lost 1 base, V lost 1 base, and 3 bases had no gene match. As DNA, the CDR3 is TGTGCCAGCAGCTTAGGGAAGCGGGAGAACACCGGGGAGCTGTTTTTT. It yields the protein CASSLGKRENTGELFF.

CDR3 nucleotide sequence: TGTGCCAGCAGCCCCCGGCCCCTTATCTCCTACAATGAGCAGTTCTTC. Its protein product is CASSPRPLISYNEQFF. This chain joins TRBV9 and TRBJ2-1; no firm D call. V lost 4 bases and J lost 0, with 14 bases in between. CDR1 and CDR2 from the germline V gene are SGDLS and YYNGEE. The CDR3 is made up of 16 amino acids.

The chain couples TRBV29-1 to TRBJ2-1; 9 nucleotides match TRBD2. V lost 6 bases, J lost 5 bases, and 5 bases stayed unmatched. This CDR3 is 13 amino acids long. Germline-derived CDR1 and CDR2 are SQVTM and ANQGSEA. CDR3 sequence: CSVLTSGNNEQFF. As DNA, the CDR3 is TGCAGCGTGTTGACTAGCGGAAACAATGAGCAGTTCTTC.

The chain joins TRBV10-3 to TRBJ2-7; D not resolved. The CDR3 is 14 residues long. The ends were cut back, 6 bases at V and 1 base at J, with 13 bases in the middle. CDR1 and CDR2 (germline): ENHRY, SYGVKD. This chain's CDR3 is CAISSTPASYEQYF. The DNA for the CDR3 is TGTGCCATCAGCAGCACCCCCGCGTCCTACGAGCAGTACTTC.

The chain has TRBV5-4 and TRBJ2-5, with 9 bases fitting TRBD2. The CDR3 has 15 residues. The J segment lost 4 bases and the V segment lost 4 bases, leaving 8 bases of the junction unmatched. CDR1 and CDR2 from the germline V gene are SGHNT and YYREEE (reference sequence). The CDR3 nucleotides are TGTGCCAGCAGCCTCCTAGCGGGGATAGGAGAGACCCAGTACTTC. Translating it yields CASSLLAGIGETQYF.

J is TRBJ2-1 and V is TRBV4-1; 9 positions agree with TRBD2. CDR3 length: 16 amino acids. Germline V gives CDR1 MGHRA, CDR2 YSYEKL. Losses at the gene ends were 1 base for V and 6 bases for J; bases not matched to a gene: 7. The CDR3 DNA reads TGCGCCAGCAGCCAAGTAGTAGCGGGAGTTTTCAATGAGCAGTTCTTC. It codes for CASSQVVAGVFNEQFF.

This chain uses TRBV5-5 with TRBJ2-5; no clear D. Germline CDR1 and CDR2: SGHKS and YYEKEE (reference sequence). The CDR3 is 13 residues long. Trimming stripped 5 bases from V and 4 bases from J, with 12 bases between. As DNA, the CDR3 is TGTGCCAGCAGTCGAGAGCCAAGAGAGACCCAGTACTTC. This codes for CASSREPRETQYF.

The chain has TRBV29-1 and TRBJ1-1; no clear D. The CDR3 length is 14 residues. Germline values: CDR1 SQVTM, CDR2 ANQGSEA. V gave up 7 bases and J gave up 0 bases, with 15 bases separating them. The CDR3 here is CSALPRALNTEAFF. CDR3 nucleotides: TGCAGCGCCTTACCTCGGGCCTTGAACACTGAAGCTTTCTTT.

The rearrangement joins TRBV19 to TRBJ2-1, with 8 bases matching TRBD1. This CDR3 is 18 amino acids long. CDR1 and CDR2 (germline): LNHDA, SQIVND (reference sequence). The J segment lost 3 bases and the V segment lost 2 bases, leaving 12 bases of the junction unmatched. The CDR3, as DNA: TGTGCCAGTAGTATACGCTTGCCGCAGGGGGCTAACTACAATGAGCAGTTCTTC. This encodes CASSIRLPQGANYNEQFF.

The CDR3 bases are TGTGCCAGTAGTAGAGATACCCCGGGACGCCTACTGAACACTGAAGCTTTCTTT. This encodes CASSRDTPGRLLNTEAFF. The chain links TRBV19 to TRBJ1-1; maybe TRBD1 (5 bases). Germline CDR1 is LNHDA and CDR2 is SQIVND (reference sequence). The CDR3 is made up of 18 amino acids. The V and J ends lost 4 bases and 0 bases respectively, with 21 bases between them.

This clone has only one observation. The CDR3 here is CASSEWGQGEETQYF. The CDR3 DNA follows: TGTGCCAGCAGTGAATGGGGACAGGGCGAAGAGACCCAGTACTTC. The rearrangement uses TRBV25-1 and TRBJ2-5; 9 bases map to TRBD1. V was pared by 1 base and J by 3 bases, with 3 bases of the junction left unmatched. The CDR3 sequence is 15 residues long. Per the germline V gene, CDR1 is MGHDK and CDR2 is SYGVNS.

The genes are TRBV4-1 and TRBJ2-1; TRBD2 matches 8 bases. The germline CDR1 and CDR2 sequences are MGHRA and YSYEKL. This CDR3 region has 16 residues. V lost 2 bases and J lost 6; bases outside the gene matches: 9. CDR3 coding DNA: TGCGCCAGCAGCCAACCTGGACTAGCCGTGACCAATGAGCAGTTCTTC. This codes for CASSQPGLAVTNEQFF.

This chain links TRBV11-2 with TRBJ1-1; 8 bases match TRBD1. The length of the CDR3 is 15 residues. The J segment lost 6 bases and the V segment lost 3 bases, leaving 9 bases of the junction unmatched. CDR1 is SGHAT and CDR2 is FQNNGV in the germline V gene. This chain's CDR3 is CASSFRDRLRAEAFF. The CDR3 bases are TGTGCCAGCAGCTTCCGGGACAGGCTCAGAGCTGAAGCTTTCTTT.

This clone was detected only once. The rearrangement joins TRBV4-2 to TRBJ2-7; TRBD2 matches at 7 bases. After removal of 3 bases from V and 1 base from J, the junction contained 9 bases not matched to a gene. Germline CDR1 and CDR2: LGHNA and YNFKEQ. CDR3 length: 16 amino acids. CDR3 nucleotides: TGTGCCAGCAGCCATTCCCCGGCTAGCGGATCCTACGAGCAGTACTTC. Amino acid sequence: CASSHSPASGSYEQYF.

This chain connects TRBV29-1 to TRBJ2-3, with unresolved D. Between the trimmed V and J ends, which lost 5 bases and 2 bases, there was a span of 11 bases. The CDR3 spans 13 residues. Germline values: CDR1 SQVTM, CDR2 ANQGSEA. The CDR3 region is CSVLRGNTDTQYF. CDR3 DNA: TGCAGCGTTCTCCGCGGAAACACAGATACGCAGTATTTT.